This T cell receptor (beta chain) stems from a study of blood T cell repertoires in COVID-19. TCRdb's copy holds only in-frame clones and misses some; the assay was immunoSEQ multiplex PCR. The profile shows roughly 130,000 clones, over 80% of them singletons. Donors in Cohort 3 counted as recovered after two negative PCRs, clearance, or symptom resolution. Sequencing was done on a sample of PBMCs or T cells enriched from blood (not recorded which). The sequence was collected from a woman aged 25 to 39 who had recovered from COVID-19.

The CDR3 bases are TGTGCCAGCAGCTTAGCCCCCATCCGACCCGCCGGGACAGGAGAAAACACCATATATTTT. Encoded protein: CASSLAPIRPAGTGENTIYF. The rearrangement uses TRBV7-6 and TRBJ1-3; 8 positions match TRBD1. The CDR3 has 20 residues. After removal of 0 bases from V and 6 bases from J, the junction contained 19 bases not matched to a gene. CDR1 is SGHVS, CDR2 FNYEAQ, per germline.